The 9 T cell receptor beta chains below come from one sample, sequenced in a study of T-cell memory formation after mild COVID-19. MiXCR, run by TCRdb on the 5' RACE reads, gives a single entry per CDR3 protein. Here the sample spans almost 550,000 distinct CDR3 sequences, approximately 20% being singletons. The sample comprised PBMCs or a T cell subset sorted from them (not recorded which). These receptors came from an adult woman who had mild COVID-19 (a few samples of this study predate the infection). Cell type and time point are not known.

The V gene is TRBV29-1, the J gene TRBJ2-5, with a tentative D call TRBD1 (6 bases). The CDR3 covers 13 residues. The ends were cut back, 8 bases at V and 5 bases at J, with 18 bases in the middle. Germline lookup yields CDR1 SQVTM and CDR2 ANQGSEA. This chain's CDR3 is CSSRTGTGETQYF. The DNA of the CDR3 is TGCAGCTCCCGCACAGGGACCGGCGAGACCCAGTACTTC.

J is TRBJ1-2 and V is TRBV12-3 or TRBV12-4; 7 bases are shared with TRBD1. The CDR3 totals 14 residues. Unmatched junction bases numbered 5, after V lost 5 bases and J lost 2 bases. CDR3 loop: CASSMGQSNYGYTF. The CDR3 DNA is TGTGCCAGCAGTATGGGACAGTCCAACTATGGCTACACCTTC.

This clonotype appeared a few times. This sequence joins TRBV12-3 or TRBV12-4 and TRBJ2-7; 10 bases fit TRBD1. CDR3 length: 13 residues. J was trimmed by 7 bases and V by 5 bases; bases with no gene match: 5. CDR3 residues: CASSMTGGGEQYF. The CDR3 nucleotides read TGTGCCAGCAGTATGACAGGGGGCGGTGAGCAGTACTTC.

The chain has TRBV24-1 and TRBJ2-1; TRBD2 agrees at 13 bases. V dropped 4 bases and J dropped 10; count of bases not matched to a gene: 6. CDR1 and CDR2 (germline): KGHDR, SFDVKD. The CDR3 is 15 amino acids. CDR3 sequence: CATSDGLAGEFEQFF. The CDR3 DNA is TGTGCCACCAGTGACGGACTAGCGGGAGAGTTCGAGCAGTTCTTC.

This clonotype was counted only a few times. The V gene is TRBV20-1, the J gene TRBJ2-7, with D tentatively TRBD1 (6 bases). The CDR3 length is 13 residues. V lost 4 bases and J lost 3, with 13 bases in between. From germline, CDR1 is DFQATT and CDR2 SNEGSKA (reference sequence). The CDR3 DNA reads TGCAGTGCTAAACCGGGACACTACTACGAGCAGTACTTC. Its protein product is CSAKPGHYYEQYF.

The sample holds a few counts of this clonotype. This sequence joins TRBV25-1 and TRBJ2-3; TRBD2 agrees at 10 bases. CDR1 MGHDK and CDR2 SYGVNS come from the germline V gene. After removal of 2 bases from V and 2 bases from J, the junction contained 4 bases not matched to a gene. The CDR3 contains 16 residues. The chain's CDR3 is CASSEPLAGYTDTQYF. The DNA of the CDR3 is TGTGCCAGCAGTGAACCACTAGCGGGGTACACAGATACGCAGTATTTT. Drawing the rest from reference TRBV25-1 and TRBJ2-3, the complete variable domain is EADIYQTPRYLVIGTGKKITLECSQTMGHDKMYWYQQDPGMELHLIHYSYGVNSTEKGDLSSESTVSRIRTEHFPLTLESARPSHTSQYLCASSEPLAGYTDTQYFGPGTRLTVL.

This clonotype occurred a few times. The V and J genes are TRBV4-3 and TRBJ2-1; possibly TRBD1 for D (6 bases). CDR3 length: 16 amino acids. Germline V gives CDR1 LGHNA, CDR2 YSLEER. The V end lost 4 bases, the J end lost 4 bases, and 17 bases lay between the germline ends. The CDR3 coding sequence is TGCGCCAGCAGCCCCCAACCCGGGACACCGTACAATGAGCAGTTCTTC. Translated: CASSPQPGTPYNEQFF.

V gene TRBV5-1 combines with J gene TRBJ1-4, with D hard to call. The CDR3 sequence is 12 residues long. The V gene lost 3 bases and the J gene lost 8 bases, with 8 bases spanning the gap. Germline assignment: CDR1 SGHRS and CDR2 YFSETQ. In DNA, the CDR3 is TGCGCCAGCAGCTCCGGAGGCGAAAAACTGTTTTTT. This encodes CASSSGGEKLFF.

The table lists this clonotype with a few counts. The chain combines TRBV24-1 with TRBJ2-1, with a tentative D call TRBD1 (6 bases). The CDR3 sequence is 12 residues long. In germline, CDR1 is KGHDR, CDR2 SFDVKD. V was pared by 10 bases and J by 8 bases, with 14 bases between. Here the CDR3 DNA reads TGTGCCACTATCAGGGGTAAGGATGAGCAGTTCTTC. Protein product: CATIRGKDEQFF.